These T cell receptor beta chains were read from a single sample in a study of blood T cell repertoires in COVID-19. Method: immunoSEQ multiplex PCR; TCRdb's copy keeps in-frame clones and lacks some. The sample holds around 270,000 clones; around 89% are singletons and the top ten take about 0.8%. The material sequenced was peripheral blood. These receptors were obtained from a man aged 25-45 years with acute or convalescent COVID-19. Each CDR3 is given with its conserved first and last residue. Fields, in order: J gene, D gene, clone size, V gene, CDR3 protein, CDR3 DNA. D genes are given only for firm matches. Rows may omit the clone size; those that give it use once, few, many or a size class.

TRBJ1-1 - - TRBV15 CATSRDRYRNTEAFF TGTGCCACCAGCAGAGACCGATATAGGAACACTGAAGCTTTCTTT
TRBJ1-3 TRBD1 - TRBV19 CASTVTGGSGNTIYF TGTGCCAGTACAGTGACAGGGGGCTCTGGAAACACCATATATTTT
TRBJ1-2 TRBD1 - TRBV6-5 CASSYSNRGRGGYTF TGTGCCAGCAGTTACTCGAACAGGGGGCGAGGAGGCTACACCTTC
TRBJ2-7 - - TRBV30 CAWHRIYEQYF TGTGCCTGGCACAGGATCTACGAGCAGTACTTC
TRBJ2-3 - - TRBV5-1 CASSFGDTQYF TGCGCCAGCAGCTTCGGGGATACGCAGTATTTT
TRBJ1-1 - - TRBV5-5 CASNFGGASTEAFF TGTGCCAGCAACTTCGGGGGGGCGAGCACTGAAGCTTTCTTT
TRBJ2-7 - - TRBV19 CASSTLKTGSKQYF TGTGCCAGTAGTACGCTCAAAACAGGGAGTAAGCAGTACTTC
TRBJ2-7 - once TRBV28 CASSRAYEQYF TGTGCCAGCAGTCGAGCCTACGAGCAGTACTTC
TRBJ2-2 TRBD1 - TRBV5-1 CASSLFGQGTSNGELFF TGCGCCAGCAGCTTGTTTGGACAGGGGACGTCCAACGGGGAGCTGTTTTTT
TRBJ2-1 - few TRBV7-6 CASSLGGAGDNEQFF TGTGCCAGCAGCTTAGGGGGAGCGGGCGACAATGAGCAGTTCTTC
TRBJ2-1 - - TRBV6-1 CASSEGDEQFF TGTGCCAGCAGTGAGGGAGATGAGCAGTTCTTC
TRBJ1-4 - many TRBV5-1 CASSYYPGSPAGEKLFF TGCGCCAGCAGCTATTACCCCGGGTCACCCGCCGGTGAAAAACTGTTTTTT
TRBJ2-1 TRBD1 once TRBV7-8 CASSSQGAEAYNEQFF TGTGCCAGCAGCTCCCAGGGGGCGGAGGCCTACAATGAGCAGTTCTTC
TRBJ1-1 - - TRBV2 CASSTGMNTEAFF TGTGCCAGCAGCACGGGTATGAACACTGAAGCTTTCTTT
TRBJ2-2 - - TRBV2 CASSETGSGTGELFF TGTGCCAGCAGTGAAACGGGGTCAGGAACCGGGGAGCTGTTTTTT
TRBJ2-1 - - TRBV5-4 CASSSLEGDNEQFF TGTGCCAGCAGCTCCCTCGAGGGAGACAATGAGCAGTTCTTC
TRBJ2-1 - - TRBV24-1 CATSDLLVSEQFF TGTGCCACCAGTGATTTACTAGTGAGTGAGCAGTTCTTC
TRBJ2-3 - - TRBV28 CASSLWDSSSTDTQYF TGTGCCAGCAGTTTATGGGACAGCTCTAGCACAGATACGCAGTATTTT
TRBJ1-1 TRBD1 - TRBV28 CASSLMTGLNTEAFF TGTGCCAGCAGTTTAATGACAGGGCTGAACACTGAAGCTTTCTTT
TRBJ1-4 - - TRBV7-9 CASSLARGVKLFF TGTGCCAGCAGCTTAGCCCGGGGAGTAAAACTGTTTTTT
TRBJ2-7 TRBD1 - TRBV9 CASSVWDRVEEQYF TGTGCCAGCAGCGTATGGGACAGGGTGGAGGAGCAGTACTTC
TRBJ2-2 TRBD1 - TRBV11-2 CASSRGARDRGRSGELFF TGTGCCAGCAGCCGAGGGGCCCGGGACAGGGGGCGGTCCGGGGAGCTGTTTTTT
TRBJ1-6 TRBD1 few TRBV9 CASRAPGTENSPLHF TGTGCCAGCAGGGCCCCCGGGACAGAGAATTCACCCCTCCACTTT
TRBJ1-2 - - TRBV3-1/TRBV3-2 CASTPSGNRAFYGYTF TGTGCCAGCACCCCCTCAGGGAACAGGGCATTCTATGGCTACACCTTC
TRBJ2-3 - - TRBV5-4 CASSLGPTDTQYF TGTGCCAGCAGCTTGGGTCCTACAGATACGCAGTATTTT
TRBJ2-7 TRBD2 - TRBV9 CASSVDGLAGYEQYF TGTGCCAGCAGCGTAGATGGACTAGCGGGGTACGAGCAGTACTTC
TRBJ1-5 TRBD1 few TRBV18 CASSPRGDRVGQPQHF TGTGCCAGCTCACCGAGGGGGGACAGGGTAGGGCAGCCCCAGCATTTT
TRBJ1-6 - - TRBV9 CASSVFLQNSPLHF TGTGCCAGCAGCGTGTTCTTACAAAATTCACCCCTCCACTTT
TRBJ2-1 TRBD1 - TRBV7-8 CASSLDRGLFNEQFF TGTGCCAGCAGCTTAGACAGGGGGCTTTTTAATGAGCAGTTCTTC
TRBJ2-3 - once TRBV5-1 CASRIRGQSTDTQYF TGCGCCAGCAGAATCAGGGGCCAAAGCACAGATACGCAGTATTTT
TRBJ1-5 - few TRBV5-1 CASSLQGYSNQPQHF TGCGCCAGCAGCCTTCAGGGATATAGCAATCAGCCCCAGCATTTT
TRBJ1-3 - - TRBV9 CASSVDSFSGNTIYF TGTGCCAGCAGCGTAGACAGTTTCTCTGGAAACACCATATATTTT
TRBJ2-2 TRBD2 - TRBV30 CAWSVQLAGGTGLFF TGTGCCTGGAGTGTACAACTAGCGGGGGGGACAGGGCTGTTTTTT
TRBJ1-2 TRBD1 - TRBV5-4 CASSPQGEIYGYTF TGTGCCAGCAGCCCTCAGGGGGAGATCTATGGCTACACCTTC
TRBJ1-5 TRBD1 - TRBV6-1 CASSEVNRGNQPQHF TGTGCCAGCAGTGAAGTAAACAGGGGGAATCAGCCCCAGCATTTT
TRBJ2-7 - - TRBV5-4 CASSLTGSAVHEQYF TGTGCCAGCAGCTTGACAGGATCTGCAGTCCACGAGCAGTACTTC
TRBJ1-2 - - TRBV9 CASSVGRHPTNYGYTF TGTGCCAGCAGCGTAGGTCGACATCCAACTAACTATGGCTACACCTTC
TRBJ1-3 - once TRBV5-1 CASRYDSGPSQNIYF TGCGCCAGCAGGTATGACAGCGGGCCTTCCCAGAACATATATTTT
TRBJ1-6 - - TRBV5-6 CASSFERNYSPLHF TGTGCCAGCAGCTTTGAGAGAAACTATTCACCCCTCCACTTT
TRBJ1-1 TRBD1 once TRBV28 CASSDRGQGAFF TGTGCCAGCAGTGACAGGGGGCAAGGAGCTTTCTTT
TRBJ2-7 - - TRBV9 CASSAQGMTYEQYF TGTGCCAGCAGCGCGCAGGGGATGACCTACGAGCAGTACTTC
TRBJ2-4 - - TRBV30 CAWGPGVIAKNIQYF TGTGCCTGGGGTCCGGGGGTGATAGCCAAAAACATTCAGTACTTC
TRBJ2-7 TRBD1 - TRBV13 CASSVSGTGTGEQYF TGTGCCAGCAGCGTCTCCGGGACAGGGACGGGTGAGCAGTACTTC
TRBJ2-1 TRBD2 - TRBV19 CASSIRFRASGSYNEQFF TGTGCCAGTAGTATACGTTTTAGGGCTAGCGGATCTTACAATGAGCAGTTCTTC
TRBJ2-7 TRBD1 - TRBV7-9 CASSTGQGEVAVYEQYF TGTGCCAGCAGCACGGGACAGGGGGAGGTTGCGGTCTACGAGCAGTACTTC
TRBJ2-3 - - TRBV29-1 CSVGSGQPTDTQYF TGCAGCGTTGGTTCGGGACAACCCACAGATACGCAGTATTTT
TRBJ2-1 TRBD2 - TRBV5-1 CASRVLSGTSHEQFF TGCGCCAGCAGGGTGTTGAGCGGGACTTCCCATGAGCAGTTCTTC
TRBJ1-1 - - TRBV5-1 CASSPRRFQKTEAFF TGCGCCAGCAGCCCCCGGAGGTTCCAGAAGACTGAAGCTTTCTTT
TRBJ1-5 - - TRBV7-8 CASSFGRTGDQPQHF TGTGCCAGCAGCTTCGGGAGGACCGGGGATCAGCCCCAGCATTTT
TRBJ2-2 TRBD2 - TRBV9 CASSVVSGGPGGELFF TGTGCCAGCAGCGTAGTGTCGGGAGGGCCTGGCGGGGAGCTGTTTTTT